A single sample is the source of the 17 T cell receptor beta chains below, sequenced in a study of T cell responses to AZD1222 COVID-19 vaccine. The method was immunoSEQ multiplex PCR; TCRdb's version includes in-frame clones alone and lacks a portion of them. This sample yields some 97,000 clones, of which roughly 89% are seen a single time; over 15% belongs to the top ten. This sample comprised peripheral blood, obtained on day 0 of AZD1222 vaccination. All receptors derive from an adult in good health.

The gene calls are TRBV24-1 and TRBJ2-1, with 10 bases aligning to TRBD1. Trimming removed 7 bases from V and 3 bases from J; junction bases left unmatched: 2. The CDR3 consists of 14 residues. The germline CDR1 and CDR2 sequences are KGHDR and SFDVKD. In DNA form, the CDR3 reads TGTGCCACCAGCCGGACAGGGGGCTACAATGAGCAGTTCTTC. Its translation: CATSRTGGYNEQFF.

The rearrangement links TRBV6-6 to TRBJ2-3; unclear D gene. Trimming shortened V by 6 bases and J by 6 bases, and 13 bases separated the two germline ends. Germline values: CDR1 MNHNY, CDR2 SVGAGI (reference sequence). This CDR3 is 13 amino acids long. The CDR3 reads CASSRPPRDTQYF. The CDR3 region has the DNA TGTGCCAGCAGCCGACCCCCGAGGGATACGCAGTATTTT.

This clone occurred a few times. V and J are TRBV10-1 and TRBJ2-2; D is undetermined. The germline CDR1 and CDR2 sequences are WNHNN and SYGVQD (reference sequence). This CDR3 is 13 amino acids long. The ends were cut back, 4 bases at V and 4 bases at J, with 7 bases in the middle. As DNA, the CDR3 is TGCGCCAGCAGTGGCGTGAGCACCGGGGAGCTGTTTTTT. It yields the protein CASSGVSTGELFF.

The chain links TRBV7-9 to TRBJ1-3; 10 nucleotides align to TRBD1. CDR3 size: 15 residues. Trimming at V came to 4 bases and at J to 2 bases, leaving 2 bases not matched to a gene. CDR1 and CDR2 (germline): SEHNR, FQNEAQ (reference sequence). The CDR3 loop reads CASSSGQGTGNTIYF. CDR3 nucleotides: TGTGCCAGCAGCTCGGGACAGGGGACTGGAAACACCATATATTTT.

The CDR3 nucleotides read TGTGCCAGCAGCTCCGGACTAGCGAGGACCTACGAGCAGTACTTC. Its translation: CASSSGLARTYEQYF. J is TRBJ2-7 and V is TRBV11-3, with 9 bases matching TRBD2. Germline V CDR1 and CDR2: SGHNT, YENEEA. The CDR3 is 15 residues long. V lost 4 bases to trimming and J lost 2 bases; unmatched junction nucleotides: 6.

This chain uses TRBV27 with TRBJ1-4; D is possibly TRBD1 (5 bases). The CDR3 length is 16 residues. Germline loops: CDR1 MNHEY, CDR2 SMNVEV (reference sequence). V was pared by 3 bases and J by 8 bases, with 19 bases between. The CDR3 here is CASSFTIPGMGEKLFF. The CDR3 DNA reads TGTGCCAGCAGTTTCACCATTCCAGGGATGGGGGAAAAACTGTTTTTT.

The genes are TRBV5-4 and TRBJ2-7; D is undetermined. The CDR3 runs to 11 residues. Trimming removed 4 bases from V and 7 bases from J, with 9 bases in between. Germline V gene lookup returns CDR1 SGHNT and CDR2 YYREEE (reference sequence). Written as DNA, the CDR3 is TGTGCCAGCAGCGACCGCTTGGAGCAGTACTTC. This translates into CASSDRLEQYF.

V gene TRBV9 combines with J gene TRBJ1-2, with 7 bases identical to TRBD1. CDR3 size: 14 residues. The trim removed 0 bases at V and 4 bases at J, leaving 3 bases unmatched. Germline CDR1 reads SGDLS; CDR2 reads YYNGEE. Written as DNA, the CDR3 is TGTGCCAGCAGCGTAGGGGGGGACAGCTATGGCTACACCTTC. This encodes CASSVGGDSYGYTF. Filled out from reference TRBV9 and TRBJ1-2, the complete variable domain reads DSGVTQTPKHLITATGQRVTLRCSPRSGDLSVYWYQQSLDQGLQFLIQYYNGEERAKGNILERFSAQQFPDLHSELNLSSLELGDSALYFCASSVGGDSYGYTFGSGTRLTVV.

The chain uses TRBV19 and TRBJ2-7; D not certain. The CDR3 extends over 9 amino acids. V lost 11 bases and J 5 bases, leaving 7 bases between the germline ends. CDR1 is LNHDA, CDR2 SQIVND, per germline (reference sequence). For the CDR3, the DNA is TGTGCCCCCTTAAACGAGCAGTACTTC. It encodes CAPLNEQYF.

The V and J genes are TRBV20-1 and TRBJ2-1; weak D call: TRBD1 (5 bases). The germline CDR1 and CDR2 sequences are DFQATT and SNEGSKA (reference sequence). This CDR3 comprises 11 residues. Between the trimmed V and J ends, which lost 3 bases and 14 bases, there was a span of 14 bases. Written as DNA, the CDR3 is TGCAGTGCTAGGCCCTACTCACAGGAGTTCTTC. It is translated as CSARPYSQEFF.

The chain couples TRBV28 to TRBJ2-3, with TRBD1 matching 7 bases. Germline CDR1 is MDHEN and CDR2 is SYDVKM. The length of the CDR3 is 12 residues. Trimming took 8 bases from V and 3 from J; bases not matched to a gene: 2. The DNA for the CDR3 is TGTGCCAGCCTACAGGGGACAGATACGCAGTATTTT. It codes for CASLQGTDTQYF.

The rearrangement links TRBV2 to TRBJ1-2; possibly TRBD1 for D (5 bases). V was trimmed by 8 bases and J by 4 bases, leaving 17 bases between them. This CDR3 is built from 14 residues. The germline gives CDR1 SNHLY, CDR2 FYNNEI. This chain's CDR3 is CASGSGTDTYGYTF. Written as DNA, the CDR3 is TGTGCCAGCGGATCCGGGACGGACACCTATGGCTACACCTTC.

The chain couples TRBV28 to TRBJ2-5; D might be TRBD1 or TRBD2, each matching 6 bases. CDR3 length: 14 residues. The germline V gene encodes CDR1 MDHEN and CDR2 SYDVKM. V lost 5 bases and J lost 5, with 15 bases in between. CDR3 region: CASSLGGSAETQYF. The CDR3 DNA is TGTGCCAGCAGTCTAGGGGGGAGTGCGGAGACCCAGTACTTC.

This clone came up a few times. This chain connects TRBV9 to TRBJ2-1; the match to TRBD1 covers 9 bases. CDR3 length: 13 residues. With 7 bases clipped from V and 4 bases from J, the junction kept 3 bases outside the gene matches. Germline CDR1 SGDLS, CDR2 YYNGEE. CDR3 in DNA: TGTGCCAGCGGGGACAGGGATTACAATGAGCAGTTCTTC. Its protein is CASGDRDYNEQFF.

The genes are TRBV19 and TRBJ2-7, with unresolved D. V gave up 1 base and J gave up 3 bases, with 16 bases separating them. CDR1 LNHDA and CDR2 SQIVND come from the germline V gene (reference sequence). The length of the CDR3 is 16 residues. The CDR3, as DNA: TGTGCCAGTAGTATAGGGGTGGCAGTAAATGTCTACGAGCAGTACTTC. Translation: CASSIGVAVNVYEQYF.

The chain couples TRBV7-9 to TRBJ1-5; D gene ambiguous. V was clipped by 1 base and J by 4 bases, with 5 bases between them. From germline, CDR1 is SEHNR and CDR2 FQNEAQ (reference sequence). The CDR3 covers 13 residues. In DNA, the CDR3 is TGTGCCAGCAGCTTAGACCCGAATCAGCCCCAGCATTTT. It encodes CASSLDPNQPQHF.

The V and J genes are TRBV12-3 or TRBV12-4 and TRBJ2-1; the D gene could be TRBD1 or TRBD2 (5 bases each). The ends were cut back, 5 bases at V and 9 bases at J, with 11 bases in the middle. The CDR3 contains 12 residues. CDR3 sequence reads: CASSPGRVEQFF. CDR3 bases: TGTGCCAGCAGTCCGGGGCGGGTTGAGCAGTTCTTC.